This T cell receptor (beta chain) was found in a study of T-cell memory formation after mild COVID-19. This clonotype was seen more than once but under ten times. What it binds is not known. The study's findings and limits: Memory cells collected pre-infection included some clones that later responded, suggesting cross-reactive memory joined. Clones contracting day 15 to 85 were balanced CD4/CD8; later expanders leaned CD4+.

TCRdb used MiXCR to reprocess the 5' RACE reads, holding one entry per CDR3 protein. The data hold around 370,000 distinct CDR3 sequences, with about 21% observed a single time. The CDR3 covers 12 residues. V was shortened by 4 bases and J by 10 bases, with 11 bases between the two germline ends. Germline-derived CDR1 and CDR2 are MNHEY and SVGEGT. The specimen was PBMCs or a T cell subset sorted from them (not recorded which). This chain links TRBV6-2 or TRBV6-3 with TRBJ2-1; D may be TRBD2 (6 bases). This sequence was found in an adult woman who had mild COVID-19 (a few samples of this study predate the infection). Cell type and time point are not known. This CDR3 is CASSLREYEQFF. The CDR3 nucleotides read TGTGCCAGCAGTTTGCGGGAATACGAGCAGTTCTTC.